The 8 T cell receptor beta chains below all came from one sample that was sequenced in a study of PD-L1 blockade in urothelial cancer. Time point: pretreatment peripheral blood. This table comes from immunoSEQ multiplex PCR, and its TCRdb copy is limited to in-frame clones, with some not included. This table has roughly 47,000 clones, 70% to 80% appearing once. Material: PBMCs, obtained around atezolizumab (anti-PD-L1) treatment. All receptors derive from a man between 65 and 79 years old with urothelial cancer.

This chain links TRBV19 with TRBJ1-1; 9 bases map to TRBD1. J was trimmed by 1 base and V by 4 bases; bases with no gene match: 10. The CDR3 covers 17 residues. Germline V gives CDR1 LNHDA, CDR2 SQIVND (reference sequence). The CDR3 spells CASSTETGGFANTEAFF. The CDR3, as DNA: TGTGCCAGTAGTACTGAGACAGGGGGTTTTGCGAACACTGAAGCTTTCTTT.

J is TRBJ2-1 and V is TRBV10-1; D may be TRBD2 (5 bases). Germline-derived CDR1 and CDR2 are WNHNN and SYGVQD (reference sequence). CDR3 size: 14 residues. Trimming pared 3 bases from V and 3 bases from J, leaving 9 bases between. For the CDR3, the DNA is TGCGCCAGCAGTGATGAGGGTGACTACAATGAGCAGTTCTTC. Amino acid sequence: CASSDEGDYNEQFF.

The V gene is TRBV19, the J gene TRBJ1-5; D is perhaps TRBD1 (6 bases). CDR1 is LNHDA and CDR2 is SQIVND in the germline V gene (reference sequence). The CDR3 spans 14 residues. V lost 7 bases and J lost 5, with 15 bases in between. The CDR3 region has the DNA TGTGCCAGTACTGACAGGACTTTGGATCAGCCCCAGCATTTT. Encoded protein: CASTDRTLDQPQHF.

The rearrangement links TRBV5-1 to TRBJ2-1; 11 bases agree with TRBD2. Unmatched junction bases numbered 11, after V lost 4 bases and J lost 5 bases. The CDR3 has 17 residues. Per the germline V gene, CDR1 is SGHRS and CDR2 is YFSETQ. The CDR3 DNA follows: TGCGCCAGCAGCACGGGACTAGCGGTAGGAGGCAACAATGAGCAGTTCTTC. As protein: CASSTGLAVGGNNEQFF.

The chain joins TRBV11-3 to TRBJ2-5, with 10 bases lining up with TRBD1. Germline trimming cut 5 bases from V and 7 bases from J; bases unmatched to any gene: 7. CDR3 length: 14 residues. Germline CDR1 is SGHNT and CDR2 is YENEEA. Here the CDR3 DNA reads TGTGCCAGCAGCCGACAGGGGGCTGATCGGACCCAGTACTTC. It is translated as CASSRQGADRTQYF.

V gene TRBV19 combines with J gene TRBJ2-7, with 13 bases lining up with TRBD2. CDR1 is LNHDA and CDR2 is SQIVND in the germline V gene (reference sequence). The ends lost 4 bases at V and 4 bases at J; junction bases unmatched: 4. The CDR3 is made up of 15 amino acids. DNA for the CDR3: TGTGCCAGTAGTAAGGGACTAGCGGGATCTTACGAGCAGTACTTC. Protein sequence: CASSKGLAGSYEQYF.

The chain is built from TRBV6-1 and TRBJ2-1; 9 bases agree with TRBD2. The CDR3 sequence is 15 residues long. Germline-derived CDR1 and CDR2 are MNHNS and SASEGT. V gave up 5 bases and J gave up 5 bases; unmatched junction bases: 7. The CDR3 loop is CASSLAGEGDNEQFF. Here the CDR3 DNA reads TGTGCCAGCAGTTTAGCGGGAGAAGGCGACAATGAGCAGTTCTTC.

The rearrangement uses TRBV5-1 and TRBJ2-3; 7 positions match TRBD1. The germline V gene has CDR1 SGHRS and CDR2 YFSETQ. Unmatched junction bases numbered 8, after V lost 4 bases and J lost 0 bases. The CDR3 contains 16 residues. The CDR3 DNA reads TGCGCCAGCAGCCCCCTACCGGGACAGAGCACAGATACGCAGTATTTT. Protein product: CASSPLPGQSTDTQYF. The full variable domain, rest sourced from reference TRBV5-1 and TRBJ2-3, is KAGVTQTPRYLIKTRGQQVTLSCSPISGHRSVSWYQQTPGQGLQFLFEYFSETQRNKGNFPGRFSGRQFSNSRSEMNVSTLELGDSALYLCASSPLPGQSTDTQYFGPGTRLTVL.